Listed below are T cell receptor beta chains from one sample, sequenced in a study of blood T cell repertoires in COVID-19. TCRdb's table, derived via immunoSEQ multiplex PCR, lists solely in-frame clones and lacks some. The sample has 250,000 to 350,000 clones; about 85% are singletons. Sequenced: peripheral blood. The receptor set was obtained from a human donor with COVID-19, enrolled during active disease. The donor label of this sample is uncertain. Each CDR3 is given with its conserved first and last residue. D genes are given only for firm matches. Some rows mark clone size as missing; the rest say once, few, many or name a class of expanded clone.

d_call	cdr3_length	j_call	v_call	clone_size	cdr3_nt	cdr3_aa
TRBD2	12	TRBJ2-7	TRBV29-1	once	TGCAGCGTTAGGCTAGCGGGAGGCGAGCAGTACTTC	CSVRLAGGEQYF
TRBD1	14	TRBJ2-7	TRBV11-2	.	TGTGCCAGCAGCCGCCCGGACAGGTCCTACGAGCAGTACTTC	CASSRPDRSYEQYF
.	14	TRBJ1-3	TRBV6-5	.	TGTGCCAGCAGTCCCGTAGGGGCTGGAAACACCATATATTTT	CASSPVGAGNTIYF
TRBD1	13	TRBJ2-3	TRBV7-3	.	TGTGCCAGTAACAGGGGCGGCACAGATACGCAGTATTTT	CASNRGGTDTQYF
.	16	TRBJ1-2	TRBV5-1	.	TGCGCCAGCAGCCCGGGAGTAGGCCGCGGAAACTATGGCTACACCTTC	CASSPGVGRGNYGYTF
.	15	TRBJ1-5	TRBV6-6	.	TGTGCCAGCGACGAACAGGGCGTGGGCAATCAGCCCCAGCATTTT	CASDEQGVGNQPQHF
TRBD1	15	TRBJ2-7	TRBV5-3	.	TGTGCCAGAAGTCAGTACGGGACAGAGTCTTACGAGCAGTACTTC	CARSQYGTESYEQYF
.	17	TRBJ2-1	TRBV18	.	TGTGCCAGCTCCCCCCTGGGTAGCGTCGGCTCCTACAATGAGCAGTTCTTC	CASSPLGSVGSYNEQFF
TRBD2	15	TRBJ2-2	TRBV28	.	TGTGCCACTAGACTAGCGGGAGGGAACACCGGGGAGCTGTTTTTT	CATRLAGGNTGELFF
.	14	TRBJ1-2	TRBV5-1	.	TGCGCCAGCTCCACCGGGCCTGCGTCGGGGGTCTACACCTTC	CASSTGPASGVYTF
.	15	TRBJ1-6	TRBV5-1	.	TGCGCCAGCAGCCTAGACGGCAGATCCTATTCACCCCTCCACTTT	CASSLDGRSYSPLHF
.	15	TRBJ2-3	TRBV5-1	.	TGCGCCAGCAGCTTGGGGGGAGTGAGCACAGATACGCAGTATTTT	CASSLGGVSTDTQYF
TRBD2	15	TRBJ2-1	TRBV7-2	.	TGTGCCAGCAGCACTAGCGGGAGCTCCTACAATGAGCAGTTCTTC	CASSTSGSSYNEQFF
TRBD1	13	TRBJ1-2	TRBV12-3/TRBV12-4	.	TGTGCCAGCAGAAGACAGGGGGCGGGCGGCTACACCTTC	CASRRQGAGGYTF
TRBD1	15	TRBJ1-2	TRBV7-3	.	TGTGCCAGCAGCCCAGGACAGGGGGCGACGTGGGGCTACACCTTC	CASSPGQGATWGYTF
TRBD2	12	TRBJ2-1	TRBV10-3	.	TGTGCCACCAGTAGCGGGGGGAATGAGCAGTTCTTC	CATSSGGNEQFF
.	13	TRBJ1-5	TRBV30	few	TGTGCCTGGAGTTTACTTAGCAATCAGCCCCAGCATTTT	CAWSLLSNQPQHF
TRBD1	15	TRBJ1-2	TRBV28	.	TGTGCCAGCAGCTACTTCGGACAGGGTTTGAATGGCTACACCTTC	CASSYFGQGLNGYTF
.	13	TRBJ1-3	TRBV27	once	TGTGCCAGCCAGGCTAACTCTGGAAACACCATATATTTT	CASQANSGNTIYF
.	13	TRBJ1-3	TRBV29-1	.	TGCAGCGCGAATCAGGGAAATGGAAACACCATATATTTT	CSANQGNGNTIYF
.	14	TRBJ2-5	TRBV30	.	TGTGCCTGGAGTGTCCTGCGGAGACAAGAGACCCAGTACTTC	CAWSVLRRQETQYF
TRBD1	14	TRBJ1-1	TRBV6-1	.	TGTGCCAGCAGTGAAGGGACAGGGGAAATTGAAGCTTTCTTT	CASSEGTGEIEAFF
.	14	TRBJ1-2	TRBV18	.	TGTGCCAGTAACCGGGACAACTCTAACTATGGCTACACCTTC	CASNRDNSNYGYTF
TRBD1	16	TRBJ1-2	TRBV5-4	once	TGTGCCAGCAGCTCCGCCGGAGGGGACAGGGGCTCTGGCTACACCTTC	CASSSAGGDRGSGYTF
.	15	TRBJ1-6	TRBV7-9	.	TGTGCCAGCAGCTTAGCGACCGGGGATTCATCACCCCTCCACTTT	CASSLATGDSSPLHF
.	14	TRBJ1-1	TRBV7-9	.	TGTGCCAGCAGCTTTCGGGGGAGCGGCACTGAAGCTTTCTTT	CASSFRGSGTEAFF
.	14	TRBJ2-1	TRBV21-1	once	TGTGCCAGCGCGTCGGGACAGGACCAAAGTGAGCAGTTCTTC	CASASGQDQSEQFF
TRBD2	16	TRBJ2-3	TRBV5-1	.	TGCGCCAGCAGCTTCGGTGGGGGAGGGCCCTCAGATACGCAGTATTTT	CASSFGGGGPSDTQYF
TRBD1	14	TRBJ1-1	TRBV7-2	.	TGTGCCAGCAGCTTCGGACAGGGGAACACTGAAGCTTTCTTT	CASSFGQGNTEAFF
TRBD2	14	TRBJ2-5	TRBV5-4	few	TGTGCCATTACGATCGGGGGGGGACAAGAGACCCAGTACTTC	CAITIGGGQETQYF
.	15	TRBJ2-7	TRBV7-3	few	TGTGCCAGCAGCGAAATGGGCCCCAGTACCTACGAGCAGTACTTC	CASSEMGPSTYEQYF
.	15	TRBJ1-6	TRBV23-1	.	TGCGCCAGCATCCAAAGGGTTGGCAGGGATTCACCCCTCCACTTT	CASIQRVGRDSPLHF
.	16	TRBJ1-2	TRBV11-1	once	TGTGCCAGCACCCTAGGATCCTGGATCCCTAACTATGGCTACACCTTC	CASTLGSWIPNYGYTF
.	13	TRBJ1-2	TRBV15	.	TGTGCCACCAGCCCAGACATGGACTATGGCTACACCTTC	CATSPDMDYGYTF
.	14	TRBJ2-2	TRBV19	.	TGTGCCAGTAGTCTCGGACAGCCCACCGGGGAGCTGTTTTTT	CASSLGQPTGELFF
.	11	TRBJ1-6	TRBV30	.	TGTGCCTGGACAGTAAATTCACCCCTCCACTTT	CAWTVNSPLHF
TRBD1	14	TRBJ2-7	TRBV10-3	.	TGTGCCATCGGGGGTGGGACAGAGTTTTACGAGCAGTACTTC	CAIGGGTEFYEQYF
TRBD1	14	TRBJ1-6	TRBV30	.	TGTGCCTGGAGCCCGGGACAGGGAGATTCACCCCTCCACTTT	CAWSPGQGDSPLHF
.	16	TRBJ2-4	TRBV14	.	TGTGCCAGCAGCCAGCAGGATAGGGAGGCCAAAAACATTCAGTACTTC	CASSQQDREAKNIQYF
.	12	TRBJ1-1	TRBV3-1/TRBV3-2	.	TGTGCCAGTGGACAGCGCGAGGCTGAAGCTTTCTTT	CASGQREAEAFF
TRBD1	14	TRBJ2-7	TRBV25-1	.	TGTGCCAGCAGTCGGACAGGGACGTCCTACGAGCAGTACTTC	CASSRTGTSYEQYF
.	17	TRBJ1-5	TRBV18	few	TGTGCCAGCTCACCGTTTAGTTACTTGTATAGCAATCAGCCCCAGCATTTT	CASSPFSYLYSNQPQHF
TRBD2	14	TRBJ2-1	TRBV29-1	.	TGCAGCGTTGTAGGGAGGGGAACACACAATGAGCAGTTCTTC	CSVVGRGTHNEQFF
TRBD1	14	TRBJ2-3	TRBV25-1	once	TGTGCCAGCAGTGCCACAGGGGCCAAAGATACGCAGTATTTT	CASSATGAKDTQYF
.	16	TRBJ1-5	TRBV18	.	TGTGCCAGCTCACCTAACCAGGGTTTGGGCAATCAGCCCCAGCATTTT	CASSPNQGLGNQPQHF
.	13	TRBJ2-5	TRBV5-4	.	TGTGCCAGCAGTCCCGGGATGCAAGAGACCCAGTACTTC	CASSPGMQETQYF
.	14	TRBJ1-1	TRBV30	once	TGTGCCTGGACTCGGGACACGCCGAAAACTGAAGCTTTCTTT	CAWTRDTPKTEAFF
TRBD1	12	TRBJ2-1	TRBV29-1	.	TGCAGCGCCGGACAGGGGGCGGATGAGCAGTTCTTC	CSAGQGADEQFF
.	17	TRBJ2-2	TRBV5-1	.	TGCGCCAGCAGCTTCTCCGTGGATACAGGGTACACCGGGGAGCTGTTTTTT	CASSFSVDTGYTGELFF
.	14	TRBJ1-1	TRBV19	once	TGTGCCAGTAGTCCCCCCGAGCGGAACACTGAAGCTTTCTTT	CASSPPERNTEAFF
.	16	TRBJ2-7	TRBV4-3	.	TGCGCCAGCAGCCAAGAGGCGAACAGGGACTCCTACGAGCAGTACTTC	CASSQEANRDSYEQYF
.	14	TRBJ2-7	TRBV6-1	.	TGTGCCAGCAGTGATTGGGGGGATGAATACGAGCAGTACTTC	CASSDWGDEYEQYF
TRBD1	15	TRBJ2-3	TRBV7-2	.	TGTGCCAGCAGCTCGAAGACAGGGTACACAGATACGCAGTATTTT	CASSSKTGYTDTQYF
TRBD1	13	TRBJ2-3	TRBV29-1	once	TGCAGCGTTGAGACAGGGGGCACAGATACGCAGTATTTT	CSVETGGTDTQYF
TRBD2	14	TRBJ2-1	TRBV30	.	TGTGCCTGGACCCCCGGGAGGCGCGAGAATGAGCAGTTCTTC	CAWTPGRRENEQFF